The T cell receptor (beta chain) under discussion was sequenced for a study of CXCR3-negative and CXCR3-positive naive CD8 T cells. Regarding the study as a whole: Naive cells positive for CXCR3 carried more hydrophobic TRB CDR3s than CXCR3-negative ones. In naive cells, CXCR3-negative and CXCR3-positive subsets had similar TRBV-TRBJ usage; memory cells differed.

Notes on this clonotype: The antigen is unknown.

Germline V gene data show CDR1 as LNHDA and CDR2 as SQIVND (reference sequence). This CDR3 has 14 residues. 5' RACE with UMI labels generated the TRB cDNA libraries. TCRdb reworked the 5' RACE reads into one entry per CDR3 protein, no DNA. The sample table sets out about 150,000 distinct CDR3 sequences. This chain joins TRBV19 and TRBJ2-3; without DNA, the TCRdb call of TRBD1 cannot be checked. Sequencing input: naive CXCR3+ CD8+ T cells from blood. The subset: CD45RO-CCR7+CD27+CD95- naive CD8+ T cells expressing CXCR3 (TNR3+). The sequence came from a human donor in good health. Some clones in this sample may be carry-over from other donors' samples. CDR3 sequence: CASSLLRGPDTQYF.